This record covers a single TCR beta chain. Germline CDR1 SGHTA, CDR2 FQGNSA. Trimming left V 2 bases short and J 2 bases short, with 10 bases between. The CDR3 length is 14 residues. Sequencing used immunoSEQ multiplex PCR; TCRdb keeps in-frame clones, though not all of them. The data contain about 210,000 clones, roughly four fifths of them seen just once; the ten biggest clones take up less than 6%. The data derive from a study of blood T cell repertoires in COVID-19. The TCR sequence derives from a woman in her 70s with COVID-19, enrolled during active disease. The sequencing input was peripheral blood. The chain recombines TRBV7-2 with TRBJ2-7, with a possible D match to TRBD1 (5 bases). For the CDR3, the DNA is TGTGCCAGCAGCTTAAACACAGGCCCCTACGAGCAGTACTTC. Its protein product is CASSLNTGPYEQYF.